This T cell receptor beta chain was captured by sequencing in a study of cytomegalovirus exposure and HLA in healthy donors. General study findings and limits: At a 0.05 false discovery rate, a later analysis found around 15,000 TCR beta sequences to be associated with HLA alleles.

A note on this clone: Its antigen remains unknown.

The study ran its PCR with 60 Vbeta and 13 Jbeta primers. Repertoires were generated with immunoSEQ multiplex PCR, while TCRdb's copy carries only in-frame clones and drops some. The table has 150,000 or so clones, 70% to 85% seen once. The V and J ends lost 3 bases and 4 bases, in that order; junction bases with no gene match: 13. Germline CDR1 and CDR2: MRHNA and SNTAGT. The CDR3 extends over 17 amino acids. The chain combines TRBV6-4 with TRBJ2-3; 7 bases agree with TRBD1. The sequence derives from a female donor in good health and CMV-seronegative. Sequenced: PBMCs. CDR3 nucleotides: TGTGCCAGCAGTGAAAATCTGCGAGGGGGCATCCCAGATACGCAGTATTTT. Encoded protein: CASSENLRGGIPDTQYF.